This TCR beta chain derives from a study of regulatory and conventional T cells in breast cancer. This CDR3 comprises 17 residues. Trimming pared 1 base from V and 5 bases from J, leaving 20 bases between. Germline V gene data show CDR1 as KGHSH and CDR2 as LQKENI. This clonotype has more than one count but fewer than ten. TCRdb reanalysed the PCR reads using MiXCR and keeps one entry per CDR3 protein. The sample has some 16,000 distinct CDR3 sequences; 25% to 40% are singletons. The sequenced sample consisted of conventional T cells from blood. This receptor was taken from a female donor in good health. This rearrangement joins TRBV18 to TRBJ2-5, with TRBD2 as a possible D gene (6 bases). The CDR3: CASSPRGASVARETQYF. The CDR3 coding sequence is TGTGCCAGCTCACCACGCGGGGCTAGCGTGGCCAGGGAGACCCAGTACTTC.